This record covers a single TCR beta chain. Its antigen is currently unknown. This record comes from a study of beta chain features in type 1 diabetes. Study results and limitations: cDNA sequencing could over-represent cells with high TCR expression. Patients with Type 1 diabetes showed moderately but significantly shorter TCRB CDR3s in all four CD4+ subsets. Any HLA type influence on TCRB rearrangement was left unresolved here.

CDR1 and CDR2 (germline): WSHSY, SAAADI. There are 15 residues in the CDR3. With V trimmed by 6 bases and J by 3 bases, 9 bases remained unmatched. As every portion of the isolated RNA was reverse transcribed, the sequencing read expressed TCRB transcripts. An average approximately 4 million reads came from naive, central memory and regulatory T cell samples. Sequencing was performed with immunoSEQ multiplex PCR; in TCRdb, only in-frame clones are kept and a portion is missing. The sample has about 740,000 clones; 13% are singletons. Sequenced material: naive CD4+ T cells from blood. The TCR comes from a man between 18 and 35 years old with type 1 diabetes. The genes are TRBV10-2 and TRBJ2-5, with TRBD1 matching over 8 bases. This CDR3 reads CASSAGTGGEETQYF. The CDR3 coding sequence is TGCGCCAGCAGCGCCGGCACAGGGGGTGAAGAGACCCAGTACTTC.